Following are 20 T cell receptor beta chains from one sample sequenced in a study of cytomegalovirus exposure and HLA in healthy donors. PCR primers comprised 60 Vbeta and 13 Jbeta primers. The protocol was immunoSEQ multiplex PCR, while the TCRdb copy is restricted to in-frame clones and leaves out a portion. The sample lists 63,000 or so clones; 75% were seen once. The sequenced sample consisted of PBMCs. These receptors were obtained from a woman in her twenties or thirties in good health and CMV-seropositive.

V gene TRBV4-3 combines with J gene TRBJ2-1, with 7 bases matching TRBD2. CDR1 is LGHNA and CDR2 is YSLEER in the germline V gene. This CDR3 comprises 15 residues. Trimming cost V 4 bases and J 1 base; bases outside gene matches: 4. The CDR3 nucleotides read TGCGCCAGCAGCCTAGAGCGGGAATCCTACAATGAGCAGTTCTTC. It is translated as CASSLERESYNEQFF.

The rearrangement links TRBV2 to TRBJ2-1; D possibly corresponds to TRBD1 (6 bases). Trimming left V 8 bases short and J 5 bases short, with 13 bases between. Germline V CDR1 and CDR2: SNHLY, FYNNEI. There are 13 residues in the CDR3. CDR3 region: CASYRDNNNEQFF. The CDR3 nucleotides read TGTGCCAGCTACCGGGACAATAACAATGAGCAGTTCTTC.

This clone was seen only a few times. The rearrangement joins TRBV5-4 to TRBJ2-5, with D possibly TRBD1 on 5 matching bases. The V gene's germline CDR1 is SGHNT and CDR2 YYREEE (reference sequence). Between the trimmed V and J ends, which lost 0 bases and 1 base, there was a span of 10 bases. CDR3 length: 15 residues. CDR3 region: CASSLAGRGQETQYF. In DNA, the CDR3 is TGTGCCAGCAGCTTGGCCGGAAGGGGCCAAGAGACCCAGTACTTC.

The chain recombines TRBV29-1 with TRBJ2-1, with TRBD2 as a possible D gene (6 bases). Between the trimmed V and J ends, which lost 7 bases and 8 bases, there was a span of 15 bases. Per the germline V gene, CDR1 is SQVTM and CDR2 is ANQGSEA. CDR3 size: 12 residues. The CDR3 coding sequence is TGCAGCGGGGGGGAGAGGGGCGATGAGCAGTTCTTC. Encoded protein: CSGGERGDEQFF.

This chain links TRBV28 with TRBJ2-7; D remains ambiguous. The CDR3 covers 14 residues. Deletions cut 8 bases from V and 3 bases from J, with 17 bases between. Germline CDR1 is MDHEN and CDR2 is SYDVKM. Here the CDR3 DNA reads TGTGCCAGCTCACTCCGGCAGGTAGGCTACGAGCAGTACTTC. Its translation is CASSLRQVGYEQYF.

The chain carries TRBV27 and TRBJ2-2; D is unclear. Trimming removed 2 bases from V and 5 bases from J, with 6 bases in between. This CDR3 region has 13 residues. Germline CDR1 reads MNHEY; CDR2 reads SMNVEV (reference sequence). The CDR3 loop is CASSLLGTGELFF. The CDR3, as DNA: TGTGCCAGCAGTTTACTCGGTACCGGGGAGCTGTTTTTT.

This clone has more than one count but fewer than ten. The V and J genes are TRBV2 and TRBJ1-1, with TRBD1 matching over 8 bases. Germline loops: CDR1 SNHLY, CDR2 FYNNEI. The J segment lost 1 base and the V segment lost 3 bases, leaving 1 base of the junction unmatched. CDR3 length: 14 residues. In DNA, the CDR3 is TGTGCCAGCAGTGAGGGACAGGAGAACACTGAAGCTTTCTTT. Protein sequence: CASSEGQENTEAFF.

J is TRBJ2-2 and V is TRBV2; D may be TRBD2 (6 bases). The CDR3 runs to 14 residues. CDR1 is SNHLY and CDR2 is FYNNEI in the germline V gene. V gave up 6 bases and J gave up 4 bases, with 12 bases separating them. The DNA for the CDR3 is TGTGCCAGCAGAAGACTAGTGGGCACCGGGGAGCTGTTTTTT. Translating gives CASRRLVGTGELFF.

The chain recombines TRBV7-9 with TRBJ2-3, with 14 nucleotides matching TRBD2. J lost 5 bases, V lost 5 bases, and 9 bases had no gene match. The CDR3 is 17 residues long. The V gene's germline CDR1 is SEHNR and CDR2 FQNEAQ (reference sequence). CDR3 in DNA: TGTGCCAGCAGCCCGGGACTAGCGGGAGAGATTGGAGATACGCAGTATTTT. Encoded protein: CASSPGLAGEIGDTQYF.

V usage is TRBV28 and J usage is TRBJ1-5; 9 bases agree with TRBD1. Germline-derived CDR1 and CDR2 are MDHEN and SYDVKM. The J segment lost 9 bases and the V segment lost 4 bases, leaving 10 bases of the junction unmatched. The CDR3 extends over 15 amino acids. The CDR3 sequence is CASSSGTGPKGPQHF. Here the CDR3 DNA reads TGTGCCAGCAGTTCTGGGACAGGGCCTAAGGGGCCCCAGCATTTT. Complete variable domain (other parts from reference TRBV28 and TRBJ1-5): DVKVTQSSRYLVKRTGEKVFLECVQDMDHENMFWYRQDPGLGLRLIYFSYDVKMKEKGDIPEGYSVSREKKERFSLILESASTNQTSMYLCASSSGTGPKGPQHFGDGTRLSIL.

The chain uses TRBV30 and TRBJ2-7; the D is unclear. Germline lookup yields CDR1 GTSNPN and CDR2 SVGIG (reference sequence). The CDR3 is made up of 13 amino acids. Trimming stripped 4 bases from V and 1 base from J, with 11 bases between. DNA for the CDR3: TGTGCCTGGAAAGTTCGGCGGTCCTACGAGCAGTACTTC. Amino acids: CAWKVRRSYEQYF.

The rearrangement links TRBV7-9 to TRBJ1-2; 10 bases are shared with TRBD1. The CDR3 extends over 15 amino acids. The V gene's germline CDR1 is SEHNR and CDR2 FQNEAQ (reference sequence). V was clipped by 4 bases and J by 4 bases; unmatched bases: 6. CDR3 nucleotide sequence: TGTGCCAGCAGCTCCCGGACAGGGGGTATCTATGGCTACACCTTC. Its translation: CASSSRTGGIYGYTF.

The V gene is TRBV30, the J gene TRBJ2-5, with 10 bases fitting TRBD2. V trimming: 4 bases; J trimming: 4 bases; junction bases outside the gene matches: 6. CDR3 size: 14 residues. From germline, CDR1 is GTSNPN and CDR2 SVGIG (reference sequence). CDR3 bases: TGTGCCTGGAACCTAGCGGGAGTAGGAGAGACCCAGTACTTC. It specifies CAWNLAGVGETQYF.

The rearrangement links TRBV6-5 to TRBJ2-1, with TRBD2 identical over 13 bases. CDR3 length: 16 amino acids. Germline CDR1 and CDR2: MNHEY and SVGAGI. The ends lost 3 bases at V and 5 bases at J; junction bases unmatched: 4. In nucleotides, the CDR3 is TGTGCCAGCAGTTATCGGACTAGCGGGAGCCACAATGAGCAGTTCTTC. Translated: CASSYRTSGSHNEQFF.

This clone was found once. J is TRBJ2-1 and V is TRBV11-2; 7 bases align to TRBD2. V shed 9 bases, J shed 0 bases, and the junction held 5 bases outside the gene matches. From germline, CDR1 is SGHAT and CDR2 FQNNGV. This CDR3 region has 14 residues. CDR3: CASLREGSYNEQFF. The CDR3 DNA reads TGTGCCAGTTTAAGGGAGGGCTCCTACAATGAGCAGTTCTTC.

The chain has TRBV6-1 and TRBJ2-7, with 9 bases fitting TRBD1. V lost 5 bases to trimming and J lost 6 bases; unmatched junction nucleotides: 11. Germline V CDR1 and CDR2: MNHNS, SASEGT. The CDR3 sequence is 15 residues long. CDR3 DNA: TGTGCCAGCAGTAAGAACTCCGGGACAGGGCCCGAGCAGTACTTC. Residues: CASSKNSGTGPEQYF.

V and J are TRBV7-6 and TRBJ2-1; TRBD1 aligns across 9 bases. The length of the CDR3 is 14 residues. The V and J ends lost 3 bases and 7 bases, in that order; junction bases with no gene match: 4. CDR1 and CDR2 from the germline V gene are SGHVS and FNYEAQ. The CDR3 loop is CASSLTGGMNEQFF. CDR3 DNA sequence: TGTGCCAGCAGCTTGACAGGGGGTATGAATGAGCAGTTCTTC.

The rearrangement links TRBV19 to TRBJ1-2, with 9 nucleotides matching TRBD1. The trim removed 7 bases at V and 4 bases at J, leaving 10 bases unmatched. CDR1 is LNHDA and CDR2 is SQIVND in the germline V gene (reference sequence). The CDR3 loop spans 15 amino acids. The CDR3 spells CASTTGTGLGYGYTF. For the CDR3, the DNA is TGTGCCAGTACGACCGGGACAGGGCTCGGCTATGGCTACACCTTC.

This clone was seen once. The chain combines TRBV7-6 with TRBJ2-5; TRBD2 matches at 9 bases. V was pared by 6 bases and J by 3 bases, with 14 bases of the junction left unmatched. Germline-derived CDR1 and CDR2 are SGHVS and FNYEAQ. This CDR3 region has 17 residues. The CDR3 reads CASSSPPGTSLKETQYF. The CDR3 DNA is TGTGCCAGCAGTTCACCCCCCGGGACTAGCCTAAAAGAGACCCAGTACTTC.

The CDR3 bases are TGTGCCAGCAACAGGGGGAAGTCCTACGAGCAGTACTTC. Protein product: CASNRGKSYEQYF. This chain joins TRBV6-1 and TRBJ2-7, with TRBD1 matching over 8 bases. CDR3 length equals 13 residues. CDR1 and CDR2 from the germline V gene are MNHNS and SASEGT. V shed 7 bases and J 1 base; nucleotides not matched to a gene: 3.